These 20 T cell receptor beta chains came from one sample sequenced in a study of cytomegalovirus exposure and HLA in healthy donors. Primers: 60 Vbeta forward and 13 Jbeta reverse. Assay: immunoSEQ multiplex PCR; the TCRdb copy retains only in-frame clones and omits some. The sample holds around 130,000 clones, around 74% seen once. Sequenced: PBMCs. These receptors originate from a woman in her 50s in good health and CMV-seropositive.

V gene TRBV2 combines with J gene TRBJ2-4, with a tentative D call TRBD2 (5 bases). This CDR3 is 12 amino acids long. Germline CDR1 and CDR2: SNHLY and FYNNEI. Trimming cost V 7 bases and J 4 bases, with 8 bases left between them. CDR3 DNA sequence: TGTGCCAGCAAAGCGGATAAAAACATTCAGTACTTC. Amino acids: CASKADKNIQYF.

The V and J genes are TRBV6-1 and TRBJ2-3; 11 nucleotides match TRBD2. Per germline, CDR1 MNHNS and CDR2 SASEGT. This CDR3 region has 18 residues. J lost 2 bases, V lost 1 base, and 8 bases had no gene match. In nucleotides, the CDR3 is TGTGCCAGCAGTGAAGGTTCGGTAGCGGGGGGGGCCACAGATACGCAGTATTTT. It codes for CASSEGSVAGGATDTQYF.

The chain is built from TRBV5-4 and TRBJ2-3; no clear D gene. Germline V gene data show CDR1 as SGHNT and CDR2 as YYREEE (reference sequence). Trimming stripped 1 base from V and 5 bases from J, with 8 bases between. This CDR3 is built from 13 residues. In DNA, the CDR3 is TGTGCCAGCAGCTTGCCCCCCGGAGATACGCAGTATTTT. It encodes CASSLPPGDTQYF.

The chain has TRBV7-9 and TRBJ2-5; TRBD2 agrees at 8 bases. This CDR3 spans 13 amino acids. The junction had 2 bases not matched to a gene; V was cut back by 3 bases and J by 5 bases. Germline lookup yields CDR1 SEHNR and CDR2 FQNEAQ (reference sequence). The CDR3 DNA follows: TGTGCCAGCAGCTTCGCTAGCGGGGAGACCCAGTACTTC. It is translated as CASSFASGETQYF.

The rearrangement links TRBV9 to TRBJ2-7; D gene ambiguous. The CDR3 loop spans 14 amino acids. Trimming pared 4 bases from V and 2 bases from J, leaving 13 bases between. The V gene's germline CDR1 is SGDLS and CDR2 YYNGEE. In DNA form, the CDR3 reads TGTGCCAGCAGCCCGAGAATCAGGCCCTACGAGCAGTACTTC. This translates into CASSPRIRPYEQYF.

This chain links TRBV19 with TRBJ1-5, with D hard to call. The ends were cut back, 7 bases at V and 7 bases at J, with 11 bases in the middle. CDR1 LNHDA and CDR2 SQIVND come from the germline V gene (reference sequence). This CDR3 contains 12 residues. This CDR3 is CASNTGGQPQHF. CDR3 DNA sequence: TGTGCCAGTAACACTGGCGGCCAGCCCCAGCATTTT.

This clone has only a few counts. V gene TRBV5-4 combines with J gene TRBJ2-2; no clear D gene. CDR1 SGHNT and CDR2 YYREEE come from the germline V gene (reference sequence). The CDR3 loop spans 15 amino acids. V gave up 2 bases and J gave up 1 base, with 9 bases separating them. The CDR3 nucleotides read TGTGCCAGCAGCTTATCCACGCGGAACACCGGGGAGCTGTTTTTT. Translation gives CASSLSTRNTGELFF.

J is TRBJ1-5 and V is TRBV12-5; 10 bases match TRBD1. In germline, CDR1 is LGHNT, CDR2 FRNRAP. The CDR3 totals 16 residues. V lost 4 bases and J lost 2; bases outside the gene matches: 5. The CDR3 nucleotides are TGTGCTAGTGGTTGGGGACAGGGGTTGGGCAATCAGCCCCAGCATTTT. Amino acid sequence: CASGWGQGLGNQPQHF.

In its sample, this clone was seen a few times. The chain uses TRBV10-3 and TRBJ2-3; 15 nucleotides match TRBD2. CDR3 length: 17 amino acids. Looked up from germline, CDR1 is ENHRY and CDR2 is SYGVKD. V was clipped by 6 bases and J by 2 bases; unmatched bases: 6. CDR3 nucleotide sequence: TGTGCCATCAGGGGACTAGCGGGGGGACCGCTCACAGATACGCAGTATTTT. This gives the protein CAIRGLAGGPLTDTQYF.

This clone was observed a handful of times. The J gene is TRBJ2-2, the V gene TRBV5-1; possible D gene TRBD2, 5 bases. The CDR3 is 14 residues long. Trimming took off 3 bases at V and 7 bases at J, with 13 bases between the two ends. From germline, CDR1 is SGHRS and CDR2 YFSETQ. In DNA form, the CDR3 reads TGCGCCAGCAGCTCACTAGATACGGGCGGGGAGCTGTTTTTT. This sequence encodes CASSSLDTGGELFF.

CDR3 region: CASSPGTGAHYEQYF. In DNA, the CDR3 is TGTGCCAGCTCACCCGGGACAGGGGCCCACTACGAGCAGTACTTC. The chain uses TRBV18 and TRBJ2-7; 10 nucleotides line up with TRBD1. The CDR3 is made up of 15 amino acids. Germline assignment: CDR1 KGHSH and CDR2 LQKENI. Germline trimming cut 3 bases from V and 3 bases from J; bases unmatched to any gene: 5.

The chain combines TRBV5-8 with TRBJ1-5; 9 bases align to TRBD1. Germline V gene data show CDR1 as SGHTS and CDR2 as YDEGEE. This CDR3 spans 14 amino acids. V gave up 3 bases and J gave up 6 bases; unmatched junction bases: 4. In DNA form, the CDR3 reads TGTGCCAGCAGCTCACAGGGGGCTGGTCAGCCCCAGCATTTT. Protein sequence: CASSSQGAGQPQHF.

The chain recombines TRBV4-1 with TRBJ1-2; D gene ambiguous. Germline CDR1 and CDR2: MGHRA and YSYEKL. Between the trimmed V and J ends, which lost 1 base and 3 bases, there was a span of 9 bases. This CDR3 has 14 residues. The CDR3 nucleotides read TGCGCCAGCAGCCAAGTAAGTGCAGACTATGGCTACACCTTC. It is translated as CASSQVSADYGYTF.

This sequence joins TRBV5-1 and TRBJ2-7; D is uncertain. Looked up from germline, CDR1 is SGHRS and CDR2 is YFSETQ. V lost 5 bases to trimming and J lost 4 bases, with 10 bases between them. The CDR3 spans 12 residues. CDR3 loop: CASSPPGYEQYF. For the CDR3, the DNA is TGCGCCAGCAGTCCCCCCGGGTACGAGCAGTACTTC.

For the CDR3, the DNA is TGTGCCAGCAGCCAAGATTTTGGGGGCCTGGGAGAGACCCAGTACTTC. It is translated as CASSQDFGGLGETQYF. The chain carries TRBV4-2 and TRBJ2-5; tentative D call: TRBD1 (6 bases). V lost 0 bases, J lost 4 bases, and 15 bases lay in between. This CDR3 has 16 residues. Germline V CDR1 and CDR2: LGHNA, YNFKEQ.

This clone was detected only a few times. The J gene is TRBJ2-1, the V gene TRBV5-1; the match to TRBD2 covers 9 bases. Trimming cost V 0 bases and J 10 bases; bases outside gene matches: 8. CDR3 length: 15 residues. Germline V gives CDR1 SGHRS, CDR2 YFSETQ. CDR3 sequence (DNA): TGCGCCAGCAGCTTGGGGGGCGGGGGGGCCTTGGAGCAGTTCTTC. Residues: CASSLGGGGALEQFF.

CDR3 in DNA: TGTGCCAGCAGGGCCGGGACAGGGGACACCGGGGAGCTGTTTTTT. Its translation: CASRAGTGDTGELFF. The chain uses TRBV13 and TRBJ2-2; 10 nucleotides align to TRBD1. The CDR3 sequence is 15 residues long. Germline V gene lookup returns CDR1 PRHDT and CDR2 FYEKMQ (reference sequence). The V gene end was trimmed by 6 bases and the J gene end by 3 bases; junction bases not matched to a gene: 4.

The chain employs TRBV28 and TRBJ1-2; maybe TRBD1 (5 bases). CDR1 and CDR2 from the germline V gene are MDHEN and SYDVKM. Trimming pared 5 bases from V and 4 bases from J, leaving 17 bases between. The CDR3 has 15 residues. The CDR3: CASSTRIRAGYGYTF. CDR3 in DNA: TGTGCCAGCAGTACACGCATCAGGGCTGGCTATGGCTACACCTTC.

The chain has TRBV6-6 and TRBJ2-3, with 7 bases matching TRBD2. Germline lookup yields CDR1 MNHNY and CDR2 SVGAGI (reference sequence). After removal of 6 bases from V and 1 base from J, the junction contained 1 base not matched to a gene. This CDR3 is 13 amino acids long. The CDR3 protein is CASRGLRTDTQYF. In nucleotides, the CDR3 is TGTGCCAGCAGGGGACTACGCACAGATACGCAGTATTTT.

The CDR3 reads CASSLAPRSETQYF. CDR3 DNA sequence: TGTGCCAGCAGCTTAGCTCCCCGGTCGGAGACCCAGTACTTC. J is TRBJ2-5 and V is TRBV11-3, with D hard to call. The germline V and J ends were trimmed by 1 base and 5 bases, with 11 bases remaining between them. This CDR3 is built from 14 residues. Germline V CDR1 and CDR2: SGHNT, YENEEA.